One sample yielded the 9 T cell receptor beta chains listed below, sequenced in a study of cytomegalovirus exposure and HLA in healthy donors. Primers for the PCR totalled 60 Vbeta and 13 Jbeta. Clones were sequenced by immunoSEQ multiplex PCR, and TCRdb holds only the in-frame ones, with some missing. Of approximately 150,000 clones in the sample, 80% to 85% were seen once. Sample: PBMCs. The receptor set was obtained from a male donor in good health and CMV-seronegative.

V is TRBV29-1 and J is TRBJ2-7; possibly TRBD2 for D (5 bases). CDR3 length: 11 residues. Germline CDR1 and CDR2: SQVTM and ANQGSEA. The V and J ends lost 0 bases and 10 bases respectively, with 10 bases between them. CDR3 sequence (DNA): TGCAGCGTTGAAGAAGTCGAGGGTCAGTACTTC. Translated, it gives CSVEEVEGQYF.

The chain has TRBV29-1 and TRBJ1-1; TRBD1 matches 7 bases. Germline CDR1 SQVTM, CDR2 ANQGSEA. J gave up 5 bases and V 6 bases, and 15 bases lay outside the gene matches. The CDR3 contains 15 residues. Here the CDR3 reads CSVSTLRQGWTEAFF. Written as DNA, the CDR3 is TGCAGCGTATCTACACTCCGACAGGGATGGACTGAAGCTTTCTTT.

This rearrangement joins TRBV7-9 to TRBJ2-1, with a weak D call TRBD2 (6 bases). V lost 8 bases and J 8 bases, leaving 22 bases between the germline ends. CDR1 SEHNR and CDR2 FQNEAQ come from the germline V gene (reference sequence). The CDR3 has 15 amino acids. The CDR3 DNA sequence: TGTGCCAGCCCGCGCCCGGGACTCCGCCGGGATGAGCAGTTCTTC. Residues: CASPRPGLRRDEQFF.

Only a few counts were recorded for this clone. CDR3 DNA: TGCGCCAGCAGCTTAGCGGGTCCCTCCTATAATTCACCCCTCCACTTT. Translating it yields CASSLAGPSYNSPLHF. The chain has TRBV5-1 and TRBJ1-6; no clear D gene. V gave up 2 bases and J gave up 0 bases, with 9 bases separating them. Looked up from germline, CDR1 is SGHRS and CDR2 is YFSETQ. The CDR3 is made up of 16 amino acids.

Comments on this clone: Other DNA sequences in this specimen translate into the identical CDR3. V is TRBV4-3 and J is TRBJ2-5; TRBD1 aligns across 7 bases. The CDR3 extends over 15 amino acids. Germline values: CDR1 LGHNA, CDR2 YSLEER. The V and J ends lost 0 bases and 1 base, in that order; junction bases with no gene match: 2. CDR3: CASSQDGQVQETQYF. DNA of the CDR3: TGCGCCAGCAGCCAAGATGGACAGGTCCAAGAGACCCAGTACTTC.

Here the CDR3 DNA reads TGTGCCAGTAGTACCGGGGTTGGGGAGCAGTTCTTC. Translating it yields CASSTGVGEQFF. The gene calls are TRBV19 and TRBJ2-1, with D perhaps matching TRBD2 (5 bases). The CDR3 extends over 12 amino acids. Germline assignment: CDR1 LNHDA and CDR2 SQIVND (reference sequence). Trimming cost V 4 bases and J 10 bases, with 11 bases left between them.

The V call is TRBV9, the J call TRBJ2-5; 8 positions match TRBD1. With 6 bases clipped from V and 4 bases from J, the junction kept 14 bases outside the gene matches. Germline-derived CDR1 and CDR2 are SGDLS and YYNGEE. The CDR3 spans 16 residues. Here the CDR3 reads CASTATQGVFGETQYF. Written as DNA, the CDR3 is TGTGCCAGCACTGCTACACAGGGGGTATTCGGAGAGACCCAGTACTTC.

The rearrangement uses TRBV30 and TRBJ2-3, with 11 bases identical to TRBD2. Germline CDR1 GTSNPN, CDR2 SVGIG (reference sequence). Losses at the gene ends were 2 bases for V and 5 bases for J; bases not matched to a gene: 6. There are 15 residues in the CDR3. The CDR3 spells CAWSLAGGPGDTQYF. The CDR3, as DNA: TGTGCCTGGAGTTTAGCGGGGGGGCCTGGAGATACGCAGTATTTT.

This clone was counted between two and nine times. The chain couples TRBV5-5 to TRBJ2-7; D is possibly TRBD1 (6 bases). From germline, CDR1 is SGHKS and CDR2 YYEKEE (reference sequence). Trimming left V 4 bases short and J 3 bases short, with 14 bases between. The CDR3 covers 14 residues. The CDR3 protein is CASSQAGQFYEQYF. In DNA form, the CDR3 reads TGTGCCAGCAGCCAGGCCGGACAGTTCTACGAGCAGTACTTC.